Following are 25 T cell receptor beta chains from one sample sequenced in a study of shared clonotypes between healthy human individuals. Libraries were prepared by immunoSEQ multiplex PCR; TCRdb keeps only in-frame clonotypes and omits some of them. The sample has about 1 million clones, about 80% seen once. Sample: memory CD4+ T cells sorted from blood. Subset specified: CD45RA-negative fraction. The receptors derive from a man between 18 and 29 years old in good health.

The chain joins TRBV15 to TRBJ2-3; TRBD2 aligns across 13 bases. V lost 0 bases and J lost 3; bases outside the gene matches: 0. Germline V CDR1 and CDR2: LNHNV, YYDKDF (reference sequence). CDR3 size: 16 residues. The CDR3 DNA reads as TGTGCCACCAGCAGAGAACTAGCGGGAGGGACAGATACGCAGTATTTT. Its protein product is CATSRELAGGTDTQYF.

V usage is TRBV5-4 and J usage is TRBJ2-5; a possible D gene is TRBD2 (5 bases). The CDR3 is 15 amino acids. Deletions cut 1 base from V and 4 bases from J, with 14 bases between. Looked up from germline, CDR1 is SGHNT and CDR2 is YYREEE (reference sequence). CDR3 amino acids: CASSLTGVPPETQYF. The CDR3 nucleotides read TGTGCCAGCAGCTTGACCGGGGTACCCCCAGAGACCCAGTACTTC.

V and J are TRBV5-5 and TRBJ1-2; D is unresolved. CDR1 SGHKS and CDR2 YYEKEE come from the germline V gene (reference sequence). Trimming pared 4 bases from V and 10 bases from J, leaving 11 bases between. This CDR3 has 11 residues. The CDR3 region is CASSVGLNYTF. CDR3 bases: TGTGCCAGCAGCGTTGGACTCAACTACACCTTC.

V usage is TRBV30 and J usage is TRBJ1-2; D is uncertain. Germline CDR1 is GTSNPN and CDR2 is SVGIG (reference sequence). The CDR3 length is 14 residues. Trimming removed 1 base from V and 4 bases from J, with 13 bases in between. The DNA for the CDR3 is TGTGCCTGGAGTGAACCGGTGCAGAGCTATGGCTACACCTTC. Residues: CAWSEPVQSYGYTF.

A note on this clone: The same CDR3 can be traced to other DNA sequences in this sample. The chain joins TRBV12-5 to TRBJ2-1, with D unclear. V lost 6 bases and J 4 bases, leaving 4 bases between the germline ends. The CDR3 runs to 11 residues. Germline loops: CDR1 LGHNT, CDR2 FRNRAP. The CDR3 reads CASGRYNEQFF. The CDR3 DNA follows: TGTGCTAGTGGCAGATACAATGAGCAGTTCTTC.

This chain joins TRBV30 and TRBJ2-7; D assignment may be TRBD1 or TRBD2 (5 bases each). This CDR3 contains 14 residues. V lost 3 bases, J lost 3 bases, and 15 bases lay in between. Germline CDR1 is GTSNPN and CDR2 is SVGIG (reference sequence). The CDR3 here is CAWRGEGAGYEQYF. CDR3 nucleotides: TGTGCCTGGAGAGGGGAAGGGGCGGGCTACGAGCAGTACTTC.

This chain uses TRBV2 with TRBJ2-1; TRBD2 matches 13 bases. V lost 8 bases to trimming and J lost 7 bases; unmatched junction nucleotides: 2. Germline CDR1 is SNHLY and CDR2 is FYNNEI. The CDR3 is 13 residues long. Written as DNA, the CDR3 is TGTGCCAGCGGACTAGCGGGAGTTAATGAGCAGTTCTTC. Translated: CASGLAGVNEQFF.

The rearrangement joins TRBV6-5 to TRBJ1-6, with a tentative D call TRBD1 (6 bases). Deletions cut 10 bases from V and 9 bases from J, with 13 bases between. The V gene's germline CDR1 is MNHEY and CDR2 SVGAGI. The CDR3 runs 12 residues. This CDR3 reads CATRGLRSPLHF. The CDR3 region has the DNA TGTGCCACCAGGGGTCTCCGTTCACCCCTCCACTTT.

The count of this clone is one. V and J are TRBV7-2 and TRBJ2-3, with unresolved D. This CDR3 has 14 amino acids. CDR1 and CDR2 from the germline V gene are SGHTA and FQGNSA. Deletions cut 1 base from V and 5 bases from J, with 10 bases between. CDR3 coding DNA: TGTGCCAGCAGCTTAGGGTTCGCAGGAGATACGCAGTATTTT. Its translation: CASSLGFAGDTQYF. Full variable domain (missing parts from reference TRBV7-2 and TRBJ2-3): GAGVSQSPSNKVTEKGKDVELRCDPISGHTALYWYRQSLGQGLEFLIYFQGNSAPDKSGLPSDRFSAERTGGSVSTLTIQRTQQEDSAVYLCASSLGFAGDTQYFGPGTRLTVL.

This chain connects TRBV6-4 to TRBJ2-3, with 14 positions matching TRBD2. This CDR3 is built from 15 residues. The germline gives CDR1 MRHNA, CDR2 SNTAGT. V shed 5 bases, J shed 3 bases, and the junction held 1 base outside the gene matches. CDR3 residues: CASSRTSGRTDTQYF. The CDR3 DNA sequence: TGTGCCAGCAGTCGGACTAGCGGGAGGACAGATACGCAGTATTTT.

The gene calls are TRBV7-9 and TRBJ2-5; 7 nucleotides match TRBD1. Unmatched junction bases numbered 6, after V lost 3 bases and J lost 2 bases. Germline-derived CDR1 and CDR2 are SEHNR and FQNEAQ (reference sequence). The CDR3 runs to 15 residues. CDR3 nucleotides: TGTGCCAGCAGCTTGGGACAGTCCTTACAAGAGACCCAGTACTTC. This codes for CASSLGQSLQETQYF. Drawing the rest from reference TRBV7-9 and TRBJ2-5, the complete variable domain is DTGVSQNPRHKITKRGQNVTFRCDPISEHNRLYWYRQTLGQGPEFLTYFQNEAQLEKSRLLSDRFSAERPKGSFSTLEIQRTEQGDSAMYLCASSLGQSLQETQYFGPGTRLLVL.

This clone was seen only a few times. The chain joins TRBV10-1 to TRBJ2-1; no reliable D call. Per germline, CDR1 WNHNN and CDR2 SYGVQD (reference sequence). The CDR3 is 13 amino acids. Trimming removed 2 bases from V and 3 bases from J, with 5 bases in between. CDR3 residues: CASSEAGYNEQFF. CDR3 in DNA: TGCGCCAGCAGTGAGGCCGGCTACAATGAGCAGTTCTTC.

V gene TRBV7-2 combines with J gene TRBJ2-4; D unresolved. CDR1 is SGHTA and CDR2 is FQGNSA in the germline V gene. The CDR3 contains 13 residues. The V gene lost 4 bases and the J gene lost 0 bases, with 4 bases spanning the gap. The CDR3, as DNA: TGTGCCAGCAGCTCCCTAGCCAAAAACATTCAGTACTTC. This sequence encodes CASSSLAKNIQYF.

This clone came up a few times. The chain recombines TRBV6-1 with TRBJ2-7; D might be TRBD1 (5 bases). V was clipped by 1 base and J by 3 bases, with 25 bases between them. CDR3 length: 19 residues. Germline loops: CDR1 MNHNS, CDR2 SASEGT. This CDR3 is CASSEGFRQGRNPLYEQYF. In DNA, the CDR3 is TGTGCCAGCAGTGAAGGATTTCGTCAGGGTCGCAATCCCCTCTACGAGCAGTACTTC.

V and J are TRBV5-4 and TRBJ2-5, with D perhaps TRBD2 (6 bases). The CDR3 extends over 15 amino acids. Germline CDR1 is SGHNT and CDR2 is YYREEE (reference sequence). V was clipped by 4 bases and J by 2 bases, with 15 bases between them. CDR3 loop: CASSRGGEKQETQYF. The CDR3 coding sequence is TGTGCCAGCAGCCGAGGCGGGGAAAAACAAGAGACCCAGTACTTC.

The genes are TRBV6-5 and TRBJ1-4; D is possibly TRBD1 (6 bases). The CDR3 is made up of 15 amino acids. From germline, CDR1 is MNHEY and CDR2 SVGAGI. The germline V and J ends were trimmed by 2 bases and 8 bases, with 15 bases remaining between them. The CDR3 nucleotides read TGTGCCAGCAGTTACGCGGGGGGCGGAGGCGAAAAACTGTTTTTT. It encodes CASSYAGGGGEKLFF.

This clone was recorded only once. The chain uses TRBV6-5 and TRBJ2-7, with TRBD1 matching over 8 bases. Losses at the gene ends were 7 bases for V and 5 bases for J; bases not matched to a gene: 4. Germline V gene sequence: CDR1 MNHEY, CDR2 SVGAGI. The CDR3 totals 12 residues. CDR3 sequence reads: CASKTGDNEQYF. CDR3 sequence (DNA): TGTGCCAGCAAGACAGGGGATAACGAGCAGTACTTC.

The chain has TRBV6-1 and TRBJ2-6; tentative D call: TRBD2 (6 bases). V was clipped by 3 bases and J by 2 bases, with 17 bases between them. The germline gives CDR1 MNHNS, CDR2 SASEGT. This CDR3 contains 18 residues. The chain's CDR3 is CASSEFRQPGAGANVLTF. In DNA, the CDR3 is TGTGCCAGCAGTGAGTTTCGGCAGCCGGGGGCTGGGGCCAACGTCCTGACTTTC.

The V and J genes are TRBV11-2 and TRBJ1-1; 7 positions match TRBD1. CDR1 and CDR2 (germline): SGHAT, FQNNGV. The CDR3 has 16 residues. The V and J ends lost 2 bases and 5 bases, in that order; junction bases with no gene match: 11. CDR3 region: CASSLRNRGEGTEAFF. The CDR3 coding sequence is TGTGCCAGCAGCTTAAGGAACAGGGGTGAGGGGACTGAAGCTTTCTTT.

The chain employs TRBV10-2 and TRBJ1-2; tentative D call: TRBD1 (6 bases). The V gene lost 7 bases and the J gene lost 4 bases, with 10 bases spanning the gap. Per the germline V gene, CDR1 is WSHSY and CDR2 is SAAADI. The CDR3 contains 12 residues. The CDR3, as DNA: TGCGCCAGCATGACGGACAGCTATGGCTACACCTTC. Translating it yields CASMTDSYGYTF.

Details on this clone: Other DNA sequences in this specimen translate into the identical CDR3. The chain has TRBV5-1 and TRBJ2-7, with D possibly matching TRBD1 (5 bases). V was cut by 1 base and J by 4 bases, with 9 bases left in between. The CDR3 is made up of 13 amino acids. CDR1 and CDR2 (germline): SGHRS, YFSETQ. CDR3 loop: CASSLTGPYEQYF. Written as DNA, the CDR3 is TGCGCCAGCAGCTTGACAGGTCCATACGAGCAGTACTTC.

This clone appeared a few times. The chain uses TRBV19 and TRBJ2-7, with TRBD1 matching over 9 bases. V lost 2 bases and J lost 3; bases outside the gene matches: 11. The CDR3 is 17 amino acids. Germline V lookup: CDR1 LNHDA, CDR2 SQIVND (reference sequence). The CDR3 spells CASSISTPDRGYYEQYF. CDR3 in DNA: TGTGCCAGTAGTATATCCACACCGGACAGGGGATACTACGAGCAGTACTTC.

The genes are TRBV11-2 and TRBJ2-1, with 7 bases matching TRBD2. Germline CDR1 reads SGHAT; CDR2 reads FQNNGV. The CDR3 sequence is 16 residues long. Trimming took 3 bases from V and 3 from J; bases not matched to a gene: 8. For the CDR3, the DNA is TGTGCCAGCAGCTTCCCCTCTAGCGGAGACTACAATGAGCAGTTCTTC. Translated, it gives CASSFPSSGDYNEQFF.

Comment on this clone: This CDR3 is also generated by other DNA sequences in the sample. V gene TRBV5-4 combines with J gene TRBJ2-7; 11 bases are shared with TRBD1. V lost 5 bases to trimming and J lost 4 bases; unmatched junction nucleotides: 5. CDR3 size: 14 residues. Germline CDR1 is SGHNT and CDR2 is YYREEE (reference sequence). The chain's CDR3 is CASRRDRGSYEQYF. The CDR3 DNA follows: TGTGCCAGCAGACGGGACAGGGGGTCGTACGAGCAGTACTTC.

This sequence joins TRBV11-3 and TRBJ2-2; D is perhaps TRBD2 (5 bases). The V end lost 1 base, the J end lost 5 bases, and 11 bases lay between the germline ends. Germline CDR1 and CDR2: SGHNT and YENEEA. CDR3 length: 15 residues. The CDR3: CASSLAGSGTGELFF. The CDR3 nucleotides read TGTGCCAGCAGCTTAGCGGGGTCGGGAACCGGGGAGCTGTTTTTT.